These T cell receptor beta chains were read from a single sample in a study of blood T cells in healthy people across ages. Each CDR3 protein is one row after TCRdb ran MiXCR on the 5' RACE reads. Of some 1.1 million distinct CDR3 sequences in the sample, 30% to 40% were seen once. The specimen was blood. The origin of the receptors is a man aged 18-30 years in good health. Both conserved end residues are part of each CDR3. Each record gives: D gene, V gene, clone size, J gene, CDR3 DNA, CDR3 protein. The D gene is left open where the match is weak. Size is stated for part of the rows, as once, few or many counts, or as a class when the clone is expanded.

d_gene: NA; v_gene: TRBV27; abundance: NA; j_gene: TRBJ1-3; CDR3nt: TGTGCCAGCAGACCGACAGCGGCTGTCGGAAACACCATATATTTT; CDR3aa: CASRPTAAVGNTIYF
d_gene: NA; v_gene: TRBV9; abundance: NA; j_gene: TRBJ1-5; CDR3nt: TGTGCCAGCAGCGTGGCCCGCGGTCAGCCCCAGCATTTT; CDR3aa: CASSVARGQPQHF
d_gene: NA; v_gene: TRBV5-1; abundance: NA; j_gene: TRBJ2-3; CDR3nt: TGCGCCAGCAGCTTGTGGGGCGAAGGGGCATATACGCAGTATTTT; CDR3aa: CASSLWGEGAYTQYF
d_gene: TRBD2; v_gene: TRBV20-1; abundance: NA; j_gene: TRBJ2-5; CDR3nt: TGCAGTGCTAGAACTAGCGGGGGGATCGTTTTGGCCCAGTACTTC; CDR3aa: CSARTSGGIVLAQYF
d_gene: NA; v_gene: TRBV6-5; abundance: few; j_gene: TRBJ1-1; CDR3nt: TGTGCCAGCAGAGCCGGATGGGACACTGAAGCTTTCTTT; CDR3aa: CASRAGWDTEAFF
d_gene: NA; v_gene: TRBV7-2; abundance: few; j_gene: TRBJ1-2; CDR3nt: TGTGCCAGCAGCCGAGACATGGGTGGCTACACCTTC; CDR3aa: CASSRDMGGYTF
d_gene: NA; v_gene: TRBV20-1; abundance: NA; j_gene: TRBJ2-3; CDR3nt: TGCAGTGCGCCCCCCTCGGACACAGAGACGCAGTATTTT; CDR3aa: CSAPPSDTETQYF
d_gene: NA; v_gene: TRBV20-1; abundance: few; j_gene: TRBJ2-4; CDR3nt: TGCAGTGCCCCCGACCCGGGTAATCAGTACTTC; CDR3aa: CSAPDPGNQYF
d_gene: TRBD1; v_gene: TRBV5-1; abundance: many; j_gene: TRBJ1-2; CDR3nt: TGCGCCAGCAGCCCGGGACAGACTAACTATGGCTACACCTTC; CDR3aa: CASSPGQTNYGYTF
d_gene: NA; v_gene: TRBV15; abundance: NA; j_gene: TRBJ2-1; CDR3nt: TGTGCGACCAGCAGAGGACATAACAATGAGCACTTCTTC; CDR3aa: CATSRGHNNEHFF
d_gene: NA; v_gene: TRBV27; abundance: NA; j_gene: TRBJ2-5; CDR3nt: TGTGCCGGCAGCCGTTATTTAGGGCAAGAGACCCAGTACTTC; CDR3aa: CAGSRYLGQETQYF
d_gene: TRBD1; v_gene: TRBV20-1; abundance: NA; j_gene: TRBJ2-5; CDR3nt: TGCAGTGCTAGAATGGGACAGGGGGCCTTTTGGTACCAAGAGACCCAGTACTTC; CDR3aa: CSARMGQGAFWYQETQYF
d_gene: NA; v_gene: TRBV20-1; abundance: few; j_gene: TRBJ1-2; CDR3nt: TGCAGTGCTAGAGGTCAGAGGGATTATGGCTACACCTTC; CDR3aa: CSARGQRDYGYTF
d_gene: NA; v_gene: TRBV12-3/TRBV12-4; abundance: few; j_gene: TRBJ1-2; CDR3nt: TGTGCCAGCAGTAGGGAGGGCGCCGAGTATGGCTACACCTTC; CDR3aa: CASSREGAEYGYTF
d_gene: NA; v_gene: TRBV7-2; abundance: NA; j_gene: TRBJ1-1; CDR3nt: TGTGCCAGCAGCTCCCAGGACAGCTTCAACACTGAAGCTTTCTTT; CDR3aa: CASSSQDSFNTEAFF
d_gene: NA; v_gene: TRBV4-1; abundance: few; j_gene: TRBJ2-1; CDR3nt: TGCGCCAGCAGCCAAGTGATAGGAGGGATCAATGAGCAGTTCTTC; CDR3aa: CASSQVIGGINEQFF
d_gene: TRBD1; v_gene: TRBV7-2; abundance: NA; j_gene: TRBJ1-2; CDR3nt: TGTGCCAGCAGCCTACAGGGGGCGATCGGCTATGGCTACACCTTC; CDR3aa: CASSLQGAIGYGYTF
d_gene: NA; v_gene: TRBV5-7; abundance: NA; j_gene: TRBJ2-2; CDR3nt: TGTGCCAGCAGCTTGGGGGCGGGCCATAACACCGGGGAGCTGTTTTTT; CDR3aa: CASSLGAGHNTGELFF
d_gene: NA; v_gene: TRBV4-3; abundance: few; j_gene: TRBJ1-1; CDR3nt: TGCGCCAGCAGCCAAGCGGGTCAGGGCACTGAAGCTTTCTTT; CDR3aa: CASSQAGQGTEAFF
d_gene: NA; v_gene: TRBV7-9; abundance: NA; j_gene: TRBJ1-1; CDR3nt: TGTGCCAGCAGCTTCTGGGGGTCGGGGGAAGCTTTCTTT; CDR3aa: CASSFWGSGEAFF
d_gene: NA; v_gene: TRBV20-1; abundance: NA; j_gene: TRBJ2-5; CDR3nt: TGCAGTGCTAGTCGTCAGCTAAAGTCTAGAGAGACCCAGTACTTC; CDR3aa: CSASRQLKSRETQYF
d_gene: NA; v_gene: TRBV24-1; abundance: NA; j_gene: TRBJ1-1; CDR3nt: TGTGCCACCAGTGATCCGTCTGGGGGGCACACTGAAGCTTTCTTT; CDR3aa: CATSDPSGGHTEAFF
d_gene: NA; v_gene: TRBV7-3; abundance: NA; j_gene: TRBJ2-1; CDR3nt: TGTGCCAGCAGCTTAAGGGAGTTCGGTGAGCAGTTCTTC; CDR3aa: CASSLREFGEQFF
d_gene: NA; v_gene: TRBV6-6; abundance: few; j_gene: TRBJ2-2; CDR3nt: TGTGCCAGCAGACGATACCGGGGTAGCGCCGGGGAGCTGTTTTTT; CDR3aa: CASRRYRGSAGELFF
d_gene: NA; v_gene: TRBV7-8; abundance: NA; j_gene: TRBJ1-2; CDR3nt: TGTGCCAGCAGCCTTTCGGGGCAAACTAACTATGGCTACACCTTC; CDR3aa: CASSLSGQTNYGYTF
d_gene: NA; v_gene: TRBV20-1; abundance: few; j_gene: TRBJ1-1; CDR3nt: TGCAGTGCTAGAGTGGGTATCGGGTCGCTCCGTGAAGCTTTCTTT; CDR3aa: CSARVGIGSLREAFF